The 22 T cell receptor beta chains below come from one sample, sequenced in a study of cytomegalovirus exposure and HLA in healthy donors. The repertoire was sequenced with immunoSEQ multiplex PCR; TCRdb's copy has only in-frame clones and lacks some. The top ten clones hold approximately 1.2% of a sample with some 340,000 clones, about 90% of them seen once. The sequencing input was PBMCs. Receptors originate from a woman aged 25 to 45 in good health and CMV-seropositive.

This clone was recorded once. This rearrangement joins TRBV28 to TRBJ2-7; 9 nucleotides match TRBD2. The CDR3 length is 14 residues. After removal of 2 bases from V and 2 bases from J, the junction contained 1 base not matched to a gene. CDR1 MDHEN and CDR2 SYDVKM come from the germline V gene. The CDR3: CASSLRGRAYEQYF. As DNA, the CDR3 is TGTGCCAGCAGTTTACGCGGGAGGGCCTACGAGCAGTACTTC.

The J gene is TRBJ2-7, the V gene TRBV29-1; 11 positions agree with TRBD1. Germline trimming cut 7 bases from V and 0 bases from J; bases unmatched to any gene: 8. Germline V gene data show CDR1 as SQVTM and CDR2 as ANQGSEA. There are 15 residues in the CDR3. CDR3 sequence (DNA): TGCAGCGCCCTAACCGGACAGGGGGCCTCCTACGAGCAGTACTTC. Its translation: CSALTGQGASYEQYF.

V gene TRBV4-1 combines with J gene TRBJ2-7, with D possibly being TRBD1 (5 bases). The CDR3 has 15 residues. Germline V gene sequence: CDR1 MGHRA, CDR2 YSYEKL. V was clipped by 0 bases and J by 2 bases, with 11 bases between them. The CDR3 bases are TGCGCCAGCAGCCAAGACGGCATAGGGGCCTACGAGCAGTACTTC. It encodes CASSQDGIGAYEQYF.

This chain uses TRBV27 with TRBJ2-1; TRBD2 matches at 8 bases. Germline CDR1 and CDR2: MNHEY and SMNVEV (reference sequence). This CDR3 has 17 amino acids. V was clipped by 8 bases and J by 9 bases; unmatched bases: 21. As DNA, the CDR3 is TGTGCCAGCTCATTAGGGGCCGGGAGGGAGCCATCAGGTGAGCAGTTCTTC. This sequence encodes CASSLGAGREPSGEQFF.

The chain joins TRBV4-2 to TRBJ2-5; the match to TRBD2 covers 15 bases. The CDR3 has 17 amino acids. Germline V gives CDR1 LGHNA, CDR2 YNFKEQ. Losses at the gene ends were 1 base for V and 4 bases for J; bases not matched to a gene: 4. CDR3 in amino acids: CASSQVGTSGGRETQYF. The CDR3, as DNA: TGTGCCAGCAGCCAAGTTGGGACTAGCGGGGGGCGAGAGACCCAGTACTTC.

This rearrangement joins TRBV25-1 to TRBJ1-4, with D perhaps matching TRBD1 (5 bases). The CDR3 totals 14 residues. Germline V gene lookup returns CDR1 MGHDK and CDR2 SYGVNS. V was pared by 4 bases and J by 7 bases, with 13 bases between. The CDR3: CASSGFRVGEKLFF. CDR3 DNA: TGTGCCAGCAGTGGGTTCAGGGTGGGTGAAAAACTGTTTTTT.

This rearrangement joins TRBV6-5 to TRBJ2-7; 12 bases align to TRBD2. The CDR3 is 15 amino acids. Germline V gene sequence: CDR1 MNHEY, CDR2 SVGAGI. V lost 6 bases to trimming and J lost 2 bases; unmatched junction nucleotides: 5. The CDR3 region has the DNA TGTGCCAGCAGCGCAACTAGCGGGGGGCCCTACGAGCAGTACTTC. It specifies CASSATSGGPYEQYF.

V usage is TRBV28 and J usage is TRBJ2-3; the D gene is possibly TRBD2 (7 bases). The germline V and J ends were trimmed by 7 bases and 1 base, with 18 bases remaining between them. Germline-derived CDR1 and CDR2 are MDHEN and SYDVKM. CDR3 length equals 16 residues. The CDR3, as DNA: TGTGCCAGCATCCCGAGGGGGGGGACCCGCACAGATACGCAGTATTTT. The encoded protein is CASIPRGGTRTDTQYF.

The chain is built from TRBV6-1 and TRBJ2-4, with TRBD1 matching 8 bases. With 6 bases clipped from V and 5 bases from J, the junction kept 9 bases outside the gene matches. From germline, CDR1 is MNHNS and CDR2 SASEGT. The CDR3 loop spans 15 amino acids. The CDR3 loop reads CASREWRTGQNIQYF. In nucleotides, the CDR3 is TGTGCCAGCAGAGAATGGAGGACAGGGCAAAACATTCAGTACTTC.

The chain combines TRBV5-4 with TRBJ2-7, with no clear D. V lost 0 bases and J lost 1, with 8 bases in between. The germline V gene encodes CDR1 SGHNT and CDR2 YYREEE (reference sequence). CDR3 length equals 14 residues. The CDR3 nucleotides read TGTGCCAGCAGCTTGGAGCCGTCTTCCTACGAGCAGTACTTC. Protein product: CASSLEPSSYEQYF.

The chain carries TRBV27 and TRBJ2-1, with TRBD2 as a possible D gene (7 bases). Germline CDR1 is MNHEY and CDR2 is SMNVEV (reference sequence). The V gene lost 4 bases and the J gene lost 7 bases, with 23 bases spanning the gap. The CDR3 consists of 17 residues. The CDR3 reads CASSSPSRGALGNEQFF. CDR3 coding DNA: TGTGCCAGCAGTTCCCCCAGCCGGGGGGCTTTGGGGAATGAGCAGTTCTTC.

V gene TRBV29-1 combines with J gene TRBJ2-7; D might be TRBD1 (6 bases). The CDR3 contains 11 residues. Trimming shortened V by 7 bases and J by 3 bases, and 10 bases separated the two germline ends. CDR1 and CDR2 (germline): SQVTM, ANQGSEA. The CDR3 spells CSARGHYEQYF. The CDR3 nucleotides are TGCAGCGCCCGGGGACACTACGAGCAGTACTTC.

The V gene is TRBV28, the J gene TRBJ1-2, with D uncertain. The CDR3 runs to 16 residues. Looked up from germline, CDR1 is MDHEN and CDR2 is SYDVKM. Trimming took off 3 bases at V and 0 bases at J, with 14 bases between the two ends. In nucleotides, the CDR3 is TGTGCCAGCAGTTTGGGCATCCTTACAGCTAACTATGGCTACACCTTC. This encodes CASSLGILTANYGYTF.

The rearrangement links TRBV25-1 to TRBJ2-1, with 8 bases aligning to TRBD2. With 3 bases clipped from V and 5 bases from J, the junction kept 15 bases outside the gene matches. The CDR3 is made up of 18 amino acids. Germline loops: CDR1 MGHDK, CDR2 SYGVNS. CDR3 sequence: CASSEKTSVLAGNNEQFF. Here the CDR3 DNA reads TGTGCCAGCAGTGAGAAAACAAGTGTGTTAGCGGGAAACAATGAGCAGTTCTTC. Full variable domain (missing parts from reference TRBV25-1 and TRBJ2-1): EADIYQTPRYLVIGTGKKITLECSQTMGHDKMYWYQQDPGMELHLIHYSYGVNSTEKGDLSSESTVSRIRTEHFPLTLESARPSHTSQYLCASSEKTSVLAGNNEQFFGPGTRLTVL.

Concerning this clone: Other DNA sequences in this specimen translate into the identical CDR3. This chain connects TRBV5-1 to TRBJ1-1; unclear D gene. V dropped 1 base and J dropped 0 bases, with 7 bases sitting between them. This CDR3 comprises 14 residues. Germline V CDR1 and CDR2: SGHRS, YFSETQ. The CDR3 DNA sequence: TGCGCCAGCAGCTTGAACACGATGAACACTGAAGCTTTCTTT. Translation gives CASSLNTMNTEAFF.

The CDR3 reads CASKARRVTRELFF. DNA of the CDR3: TGTGCCAGCAAAGCCAGGAGGGTTACTCGGGAGCTGTTTTTT. The rearrangement joins TRBV21-1 to TRBJ2-2; the table's D call, TRBD2, has no DNA check behind it. TRBV21-1 is flagged as a pseudogene. The CDR3 covers 14 residues.

V and J are TRBV18 and TRBJ1-1, with TRBD1 matching 7 bases. The germline V gene encodes CDR1 KGHSH and CDR2 LQKENI. The CDR3 length is 12 residues. The trim removed 8 bases at V and 3 bases at J, leaving 3 bases unmatched. This CDR3 reads CASQGVHTEAFF. CDR3 sequence (DNA): TGTGCCAGCCAGGGGGTTCACACTGAAGCTTTCTTT.

The J gene is TRBJ2-5, the V gene TRBV25-1; 7 positions match TRBD1. V dropped 0 bases and J dropped 5; count of bases not matched to a gene: 3. CDR3 length: 14 amino acids. Per germline, CDR1 MGHDK and CDR2 SYGVNS. CDR3 nucleotide sequence: TGTGCCAGCAGTGAATACGGGACAGCCGAGACCCAGTACTTC. Encoded protein: CASSEYGTAETQYF.

The chain links TRBV7-8 to TRBJ2-7; D is perhaps TRBD1 (6 bases). Trimming took off 2 bases at V and 2 bases at J, with 10 bases between the two ends. This CDR3 is built from 14 residues. From germline, CDR1 is SGHVS and CDR2 FQNEAQ. The CDR3 is CASSLLWGPYEQYF. The CDR3 DNA is TGTGCCAGCAGCTTATTGTGGGGGCCCTACGAGCAGTACTTC.

The chain recombines TRBV27 with TRBJ2-2; D remains unclear. The CDR3 contains 12 residues. Between the trimmed V and J ends, which lost 6 bases and 3 bases, there was a span of 5 bases. The germline V gene encodes CDR1 MNHEY and CDR2 SMNVEV (reference sequence). CDR3 nucleotide sequence: TGTGCCAGCAGGCGAGACACCGGGGAGCTGTTTTTT. This translates into CASRRDTGELFF.

The chain has TRBV5-1 and TRBJ1-4; 11 nucleotides line up with TRBD1. Germline values: CDR1 SGHRS, CDR2 YFSETQ. The CDR3 covers 18 residues. With 4 bases clipped from V and 0 bases from J, the junction kept 8 bases outside the gene matches. CDR3 DNA sequence: TGCGCCAGCAGCCGTTCGGACAGGGGGCTTTCAACTAATGAAAAACTGTTTTTT. It specifies CASSRSDRGLSTNEKLFF.

The genes are TRBV7-7 and TRBJ2-7, with TRBD2 identical over 13 bases. J gave up 4 bases and V 5 bases, and 5 bases lay outside the gene matches. There are 15 residues in the CDR3. Germline loops: CDR1 SSHAT, CDR2 FNYEAQ (reference sequence). Here the CDR3 reads CASSDGTSGIYEQYF. CDR3 nucleotide sequence: TGTGCCAGCAGCGACGGGACTAGCGGGATATACGAGCAGTACTTC.